A selection of T cell receptor beta chains follows, all from one sample in a study of T cell responses to AZD1222 COVID-19 vaccine. TCRdb keeps only in-frame clones here, not all; method: immunoSEQ multiplex PCR. The sample records about 180,000 clones, about 93% being singletons. The material was peripheral blood, obtained 28 days after the second dose of the MenACWY control vaccine. These receptors all stem from an adult who received the MenACWY meningococcal vaccine as a control. The CDR3 runs from the conserved cysteine through the conserved F or W. The D gene is left open where the match is weak. Size tells how often a clone was seen (once, few, many) or the class of an expanded clone, and some rows leave it out.

V gene	D gene	J gene	CDR3 length	clone size	CDR3 protein	CDR3 DNA
TRBV6-5	TRBD1	TRBJ1-1	13	-	CASRQGATPEAFF	TGTGCCAGCAGACAGGGGGCGACGCCTGAAGCTTTCTTT
TRBV11-3	-	TRBJ1-1	13	-	CASSLLSSTEAFF	TGTGCCAGCAGCTTATTATCGTCCACTGAAGCTTTCTTT
TRBV6-6	-	TRBJ1-1	14	once	CASYGGLMNTEAFF	TGTGCCAGCTATGGGGGACTGATGAACACTGAAGCTTTCTTT
TRBV20-1	-	TRBJ1-5	11	-	CSARDLRAQHF	TGCAGTGCTAGAGATCTGAGGGCCCAGCATTTT
TRBV30	-	TRBJ1-1	13	-	CAWSVLGYTEAFF	TGTGCCTGGAGTGTACTAGGTTACACTGAAGCTTTCTTT
TRBV4-3	TRBD2	TRBJ2-5	15	-	CASSQGAGGLETQYF	TGCGCCAGCAGCCAAGGTGCCGGGGGGTTGGAGACCCAGTACTTC
TRBV5-4	TRBD2	TRBJ2-5	15	once	CASSKPAGGQETQYF	TGTGCCAGCAGCAAGCCAGCGGGGGGCCAGGAGACCCAGTACTTC
TRBV5-1	TRBD1	TRBJ1-2	13	-	CASGDRANYGYTF	TGCGCCAGCGGGGACAGGGCTAACTATGGCTACACCTTC
TRBV5-4	TRBD1	TRBJ2-3	16	-	CASSRDRGVGTDTQYF	TGTGCCAGCAGCCGCGACAGGGGAGTTGGCACAGATACGCAGTATTTT
TRBV6-5	TRBD2	TRBJ2-1	13	-	CATARTRYNEQFF	TGTGCCACCGCTAGGACTAGATACAATGAGCAGTTCTTC
TRBV7-2	TRBD1	TRBJ1-2	14	-	CASSLDRGPYGYTF	TGTGCCAGCAGCCTCGACAGGGGCCCTTATGGCTACACCTTC
TRBV7-2	-	TRBJ2-1	15	-	CASSPTGAVGNEQFF	TGTGCCAGCAGCCCCACCGGGGCGGTGGGCAATGAGCAGTTCTTC
TRBV10-3	-	TRBJ1-5	12	-	CATGGPDQPQHF	TGTGCCACCGGGGGGCCGGATCAGCCCCAGCATTTT
TRBV7-9	-	TRBJ1-5	14	-	CASSLVGSNQPQHF	TGTGCCAGCAGCTTAGTGGGGAGCAATCAGCCCCAGCATTTT
TRBV19	-	TRBJ2-5	13	-	CASSMGTGETQYF	TGTGCCAGTAGTATGGGGACGGGAGAGACCCAGTACTTC
TRBV18	-	TRBJ1-3	15	-	CASSRGPRTGNTIYF	TGTGCCAGCTCAAGAGGGCCACGAACAGGAAACACCATATATTTT
TRBV30	TRBD1	TRBJ1-1	14	once	CAWRTGRSGTEAFF	TGTGCCTGGAGGACAGGGAGGTCGGGCACTGAAGCTTTCTTT
TRBV9	-	TRBJ1-1	15	-	CASSAEGGMNTEAFF	TGTGCCAGCAGCGCAGAGGGGGGTATGAACACTGAAGCTTTCTTT
TRBV6-2/TRBV6-3	-	TRBJ2-5	15	-	CASSYERPPRGTQYF	TGTGCCAGCAGTTACGAACGGCCACCGAGGGGGACCCAGTACTTC
TRBV29-1	TRBD1	TRBJ2-7	13	-	CSASRQGTYEQYF	TGCAGCGCATCGAGACAGGGCACCTACGAGCAGTACTTC
TRBV19	-	TRBJ1-2	14	-	CASRSGRVFDGYTF	TGTGCCAGTAGATCGGGTCGGGTATTTGATGGCTACACCTTC
TRBV5-4	TRBD1	TRBJ1-2	15	-	CASSASGTGAYGYTF	TGTGCCAGCAGCGCAAGCGGGACAGGGGCATATGGCTACACCTTC
TRBV4-1	-	TRBJ1-4	17	few	CASSQDNGPAGKGKLFF	TGCGCCAGCAGCCAAGATAATGGGCCGGCGGGAAAGGGGAAACTGTTTTTT
TRBV7-2	-	TRBJ2-1	14	-	CASSQAHPYNEQFF	TGTGCCAGCAGCCAAGCACACCCTTACAATGAGCAGTTCTTC
TRBV4-3	-	TRBJ1-2	15	-	CASSQALTRTGGYTF	TGCGCCAGCAGCCAAGCTCTTACCCGGACGGGTGGCTACACCTTC
TRBV20-1	TRBD2	TRBJ2-3	16	-	CSASKIAGGYTDTQYF	TGCAGTGCTAGTAAAATAGCGGGCGGTTACACAGATACGCAGTATTTT
TRBV6-2/TRBV6-3	-	TRBJ1-5	14	-	CASSYLGRNQPQHF	TGTGCCAGCAGTTACTTGGGCCGGAATCAGCCCCAGCATTTT
TRBV7-2	-	TRBJ2-7	11	-	CASSRTYEQYF	TGTGCCAGCAGCCGGACCTACGAGCAGTACTTC
TRBV3-1/TRBV3-2	-	TRBJ2-7	15	-	CASSQGIGIPYEQYF	TGTGCCAGCAGCCAAGGAATAGGGATCCCCTACGAGCAGTACTTC
TRBV6-5	TRBD1	TRBJ1-1	14	-	CASRKTGLNTEAFF	TGTGCCAGCAGGAAGACAGGGTTGAACACTGAAGCTTTCTTT
TRBV5-5	-	TRBJ2-2	16	-	CASSLDGAGPTGELFF	TGTGCCAGCAGCTTGGATGGGGCGGGCCCGACCGGGGAGCTGTTTTTT
TRBV6-2/TRBV6-3	-	TRBJ1-5	13	-	CASSYFGNQPQHF	TGTGCCAGCAGTTACTTTGGGAATCAGCCCCAGCATTTT
TRBV2	-	TRBJ1-1	14	-	CASSNKGRGTEAFF	TGTGCCAGCAGCAATAAGGGCAGGGGCACTGAAGCTTTCTTT
TRBV5-4	-	TRBJ1-3	15	-	CASSTGRSSGNTIYF	TGTGCCAGCAGCACCGGACGAAGCTCTGGAAACACCATATATTTT
TRBV4-1	-	TRBJ1-3	15	-	CASSQLELAGNTIYF	TGCGCCAGCAGCCAGTTGGAATTGGCTGGAAACACCATATATTTT
TRBV30	TRBD2	TRBJ2-5	15	-	CAWSAERGGRETQYF	TGTGCCTGGAGCGCCGAGCGGGGGGGCCGAGAGACCCAGTACTTC
TRBV5-6	-	TRBJ1-4	14	-	CASSEDRVNEKLFF	TGTGCCAGCAGCGAGGACAGAGTTAATGAAAAACTGTTTTTT
TRBV4-1	TRBD1	TRBJ1-2	16	once	CASSRSGTGTNYGYTF	TGCGCCAGCAGCCGGTCGGGGACAGGGACTAACTATGGCTACACCTTC
TRBV18	-	TRBJ2-2	14	-	CASSLTPNTGELFF	TGTGCCAGCTCCTTGACACCGAACACCGGGGAGCTGTTTTTT
TRBV30	TRBD1	TRBJ1-6	16	-	CAWREIRQGLNSPLHF	TGTGCCTGGAGGGAGATAAGACAGGGGCTAAATTCACCCCTCCACTTT
TRBV29-1	-	TRBJ1-4	15	-	CSVAVQAQTNEKLFF	TGCAGCGTTGCGGTACAGGCCCAGACTAATGAAAAACTGTTTTTT